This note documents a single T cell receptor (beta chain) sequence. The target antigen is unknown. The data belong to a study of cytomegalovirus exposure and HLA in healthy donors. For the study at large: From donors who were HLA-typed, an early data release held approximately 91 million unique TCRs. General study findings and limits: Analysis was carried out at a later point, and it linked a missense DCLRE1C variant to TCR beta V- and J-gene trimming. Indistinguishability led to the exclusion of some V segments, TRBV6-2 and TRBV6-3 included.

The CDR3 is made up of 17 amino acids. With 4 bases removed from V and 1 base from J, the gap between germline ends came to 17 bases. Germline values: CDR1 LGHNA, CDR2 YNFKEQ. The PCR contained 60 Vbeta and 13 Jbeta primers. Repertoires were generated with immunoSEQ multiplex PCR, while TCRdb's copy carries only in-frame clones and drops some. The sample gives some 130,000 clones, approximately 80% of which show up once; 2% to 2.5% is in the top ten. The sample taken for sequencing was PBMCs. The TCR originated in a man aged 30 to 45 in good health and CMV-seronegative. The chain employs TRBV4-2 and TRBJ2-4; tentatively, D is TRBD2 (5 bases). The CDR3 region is CASSPASPWEAKNIQYF. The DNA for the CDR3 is TGTGCCAGCAGCCCCGCTAGCCCCTGGGAGGCCAAAAACATTCAGTACTTC.